This T cell receptor beta chain was captured by sequencing in a study of blood T cell repertoires in COVID-19. Study-wide background: COVID-19 samples, acute and convalescent, were from the United States, Italy and Spain.

The protocol was immunoSEQ multiplex PCR, while the TCRdb copy is restricted to in-frame clones and leaves out a portion. This sample has 65,000 or so clones, with under 80% found just once. In germline, CDR1 is MNHNY, CDR2 SVGAGI (reference sequence). Trimming cost V 0 bases and J 4 bases, with 10 bases left between them. This CDR3 comprises 14 residues. The receptor was isolated from a woman in her fifties or sixties who had been exposed to COVID-19. The gene calls are TRBV6-6 and TRBJ2-7; D may be TRBD1 (6 bases). Sequencing was performed on PBMCs or T cells enriched from blood (not recorded which). This chain's CDR3 is CASSYSPGAYEQYF. In DNA form, the CDR3 reads TGTGCCAGCAGTTACTCGCCAGGGGCGTACGAGCAGTACTTC.